Presented here are 10 T cell receptor beta chains from one specimen sequenced in a study of blood T cell repertoires in COVID-19. Using immunoSEQ multiplex PCR, the repertoire was profiled, and TCRdb retains in-frame clones only, with some absent. The profile covers some 240,000 clones, with 80% to 90% appearing a single time and 7.5% to 8% taken by the ten largest. Sequenced sample: peripheral blood. These receptors were taken from a woman older than 75 with COVID-19, enrolled during active disease.

The J gene is TRBJ2-4, the V gene TRBV6-1; TRBD2 aligns across 11 bases. The CDR3 contains 16 residues. Trimming took 0 bases from V and 8 from J; bases not matched to a gene: 6. Germline V lookup: CDR1 MNHNS, CDR2 SASEGT. For the CDR3, the DNA is TGTGCCAGCAGTGAAGCCGTAGCGGGGGGGAGAGACATTCAGTACTTC. Its protein is CASSEAVAGGRDIQYF.

This clone was seen just once. The genes are TRBV13 and TRBJ1-2; tentatively, D is TRBD1 (5 bases). This CDR3 is built from 15 residues. CDR1 and CDR2 from the germline V gene are PRHDT and FYEKMQ (reference sequence). V was clipped by 5 bases and J by 4 bases, with 17 bases between them. CDR3 amino acids: CASSRQTKGAYGYTF. The CDR3 nucleotides read TGTGCCAGCAGCCGCCAGACAAAAGGGGCCTATGGCTACACCTTC. Complete variable domain (other parts from reference TRBV13 and TRBJ1-2): AAGVIQSPRHLIKEKRETATLKCYPIPRHDTVYWYQQGPGQDPQFLISFYEKMQSDKGSIPDRFSAQQFSDYHSELNMSSLELGDSALYFCASSRQTKGAYGYTFGSGTRLTVV.

This sequence joins TRBV7-2 and TRBJ1-5; unclear D gene. CDR1 SGHTA and CDR2 FQGNSA come from the germline V gene. Trimming stripped 6 bases from V and 11 bases from J, with 17 bases between. The CDR3 has 13 residues. CDR3 residues: CASSFDRHQSQHF. The CDR3 DNA reads as TGTGCCAGCAGTTTCGACCGACATCAATCCCAGCATTTT.

This chain connects TRBV7-8 to TRBJ1-2; the D is unclear. Germline loops: CDR1 SGHVS, CDR2 FQNEAQ. The CDR3 has 12 amino acids. V was clipped by 5 bases and J by 6 bases, with 10 bases between them. DNA of the CDR3: TGTGCCAGCAGCCGGGGAGCGGATGGCTACACCTTC. Its protein product is CASSRGADGYTF.

The table lists this clone with many counts. The rearrangement uses TRBV2 and TRBJ1-2; a possible D gene is TRBD1 (6 bases). CDR3 length: 14 amino acids. Trimming stripped 1 base from V and 4 bases from J, with 10 bases between. CDR1 is SNHLY, CDR2 FYNNEI, per germline. The CDR3 here is CASSEDRAAYGYTF. CDR3 coding DNA: TGTGCCAGCAGTGAAGACAGGGCGGCCTATGGCTACACCTTC.

This clone was seen once. The J gene is TRBJ2-3, the V gene TRBV5-1; 9 bases agree with TRBD2. The germline V gene has CDR1 SGHRS and CDR2 YFSETQ. CDR3 size: 14 residues. V gave up 1 base and J gave up 8 bases; unmatched junction bases: 5. CDR3 amino acids: CASSLQRGEATQYF. CDR3 in DNA: TGCGCCAGCAGCTTGCAGCGGGGGGAGGCTACGCAGTATTTT.

The chain uses TRBV19 and TRBJ1-5; the D is unclear. The length of the CDR3 is 15 residues. Looked up from germline, CDR1 is LNHDA and CDR2 is SQIVND (reference sequence). Trimming cost V 6 bases and J 7 bases, with 19 bases left between them. The CDR3 bases are TGTGCCAGTAGACCCATGGGAGGTTGGGAGCAGCCCCAGCATTTT. It translates to CASRPMGGWEQPQHF.

The V and J genes are TRBV9 and TRBJ1-5; 9 nucleotides align to TRBD1. V shed 2 bases and J 5 bases; nucleotides not matched to a gene: 5. CDR3 length: 15 residues. Germline CDR1 SGDLS, CDR2 YYNGEE. The CDR3 nucleotides are TGTGCCAGCAGCGTTTGGGACAGGGCCCATCAGCCCCAGCATTTT. It translates to CASSVWDRAHQPQHF.

The chain recombines TRBV9 with TRBJ2-5, with 9 bases identical to TRBD1. The trim removed 3 bases at V and 5 bases at J, leaving 11 bases unmatched. The CDR3 sequence is 16 residues long. Germline V lookup: CDR1 SGDLS, CDR2 YYNGEE. The CDR3 is CASSAANRGLLETQYF. The CDR3 DNA sequence: TGTGCCAGCAGCGCAGCCAACAGGGGGCTTTTGGAGACCCAGTACTTC.

The chain joins TRBV7-9 to TRBJ1-2; 7 bases match TRBD1. With V trimmed by 1 base and J by 5 bases, 16 bases remained unmatched. Looked up from germline, CDR1 is SEHNR and CDR2 is FQNEAQ (reference sequence). The CDR3 is made up of 18 amino acids. CDR3 sequence reads: CASSLEPGQPPIFYGYTF. The CDR3 region has the DNA TGTGCCAGCAGCTTAGAGCCGGGACAGCCTCCAATTTTTTATGGCTACACCTTC.